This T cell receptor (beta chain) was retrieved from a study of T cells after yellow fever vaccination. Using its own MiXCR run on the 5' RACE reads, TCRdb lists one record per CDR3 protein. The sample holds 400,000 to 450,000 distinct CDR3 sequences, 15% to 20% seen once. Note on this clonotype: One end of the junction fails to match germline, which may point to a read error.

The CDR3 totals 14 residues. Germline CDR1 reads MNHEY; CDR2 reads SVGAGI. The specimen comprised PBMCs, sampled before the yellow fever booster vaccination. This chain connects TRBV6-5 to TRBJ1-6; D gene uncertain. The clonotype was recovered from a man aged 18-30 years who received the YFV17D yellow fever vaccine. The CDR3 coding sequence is TGTGCCAGCACTTACAGAGGGTATAATTCACCCCTCCACTTT. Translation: CASTYRGYNSPLHF.